This TCR beta chain was documented in a study of beta chain features in type 1 diabetes. General study results and limits: Among patients, naive, central memory and Treg TCRB repertoires appeared more similar than among healthy donors.

The germline CDR1 and CDR2 sequences are LGHNT and FRNRAP. The CDR3 extends over 14 amino acids. V was cut by 9 bases and J by 1 base, with 15 bases left in between. Sequencing targeted expressed TCRB transcripts, as all isolated RNA had been reverse transcribed. Sequencing used immunoSEQ multiplex PCR; TCRdb keeps in-frame clones, though not all of them. The sample carries hundreds of thousands of clones, around 15% recorded once. Details on this clone: The antigen remains unidentified.

The TCR originated in a man between 18 and 29 years old in good health. Sequencing was carried out using naive CD4+ T cells from blood. The chain uses TRBV12-5 and TRBJ1-1, with D possibly TRBD1 on 5 matching bases. The CDR3 loop reads CASTRGNGNTEAFF. The DNA for the CDR3 is TGTGCTAGCACGAGGGGCAACGGGAACACTGAAGCTTTCTTT.